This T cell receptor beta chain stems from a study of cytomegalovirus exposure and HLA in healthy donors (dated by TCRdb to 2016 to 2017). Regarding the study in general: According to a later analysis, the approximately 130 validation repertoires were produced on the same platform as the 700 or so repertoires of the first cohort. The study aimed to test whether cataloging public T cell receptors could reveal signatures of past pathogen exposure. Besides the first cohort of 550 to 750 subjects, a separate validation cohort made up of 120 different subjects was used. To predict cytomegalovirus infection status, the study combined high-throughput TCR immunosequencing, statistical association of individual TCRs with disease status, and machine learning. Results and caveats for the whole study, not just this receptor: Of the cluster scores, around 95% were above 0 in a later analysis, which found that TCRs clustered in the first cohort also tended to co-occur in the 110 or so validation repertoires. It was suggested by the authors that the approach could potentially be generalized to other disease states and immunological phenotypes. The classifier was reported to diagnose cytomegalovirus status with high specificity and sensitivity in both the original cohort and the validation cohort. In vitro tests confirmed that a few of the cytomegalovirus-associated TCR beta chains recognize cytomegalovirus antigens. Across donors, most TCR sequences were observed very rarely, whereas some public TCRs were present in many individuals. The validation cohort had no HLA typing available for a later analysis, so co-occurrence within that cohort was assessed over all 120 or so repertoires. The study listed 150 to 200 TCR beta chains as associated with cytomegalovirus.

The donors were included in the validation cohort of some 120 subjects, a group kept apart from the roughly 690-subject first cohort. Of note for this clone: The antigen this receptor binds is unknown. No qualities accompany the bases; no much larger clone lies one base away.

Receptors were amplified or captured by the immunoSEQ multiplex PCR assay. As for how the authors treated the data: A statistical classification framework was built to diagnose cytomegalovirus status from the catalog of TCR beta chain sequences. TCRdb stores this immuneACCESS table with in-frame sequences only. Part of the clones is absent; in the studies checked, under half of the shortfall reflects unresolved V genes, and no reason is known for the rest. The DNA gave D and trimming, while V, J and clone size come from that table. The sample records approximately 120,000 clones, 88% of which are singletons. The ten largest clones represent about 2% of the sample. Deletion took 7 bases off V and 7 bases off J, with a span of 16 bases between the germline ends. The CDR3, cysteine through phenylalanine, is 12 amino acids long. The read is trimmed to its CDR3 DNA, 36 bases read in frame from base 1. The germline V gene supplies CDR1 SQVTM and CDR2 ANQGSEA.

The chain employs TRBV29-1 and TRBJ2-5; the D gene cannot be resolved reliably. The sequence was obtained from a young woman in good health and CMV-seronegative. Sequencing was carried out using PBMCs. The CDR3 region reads CSARSTGGTQYF. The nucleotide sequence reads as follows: TGCAGCGCTAGGTCGACGGGTGGGACCCAGTACTTC.